The TCR beta chain described here comes from a study of vaccination and CD4 T cells after COVID-19. Study-level information: Six male and four female convalescents took part, two of them Hispanic.

Turning to this clonotype: Antigen specificity is unknown.

The ends lost 5 bases at V and 7 bases at J; junction bases unmatched: 7. Germline V gene data show CDR1 as LNHNV and CDR2 as YYDKDF (reference sequence). CDR3 length: 15 amino acids. Study-wide results and caveats: From a median of about 21 to 38, SARS-CoV-2-reactive clonotypes increased, though not significantly.

An Oncomine TCR Beta short-read assay was used to sequence the DNA from cultured CD4+ T cells. Scientists extracted genomic DNA from CD4+ T cells grown in culture. TCRdb re-derived calls from the PCR reads in MiXCR, one entry per CDR3 protein. The sample yields about 19,000 distinct CDR3 sequences, approximately 50% seen once. The treatment here: approximately nine-day PBMC culture with coronavirus spike peptide pools or control peptides (ViraFEST assay). T cells were expanded with peptide pools, and expanded clonotypes were identified by TCR sequencing. The origin of this receptor is a human donor who had recovered from COVID-19. This chain connects TRBV15 to TRBJ1-4; 10 positions match TRBD1. The sequenced sample was CD4+ T cells from blood, cultured in vitro. The CDR3 is CATSSDRGLGEKLFF. The CDR3 DNA is TGTGCCACCAGCTCAGACAGGGGGCTGGGTGAAAAACTGTTTTTT.